The 29 T cell receptor beta chains presented below share a single source sample, sequenced in a study of STAT5B mutations in CD4+ large granular lymphocyte leukemia. TCRdb keeps only in-frame clones here, not all; method: immunoSEQ multiplex PCR. Of about 22,000 clones in the sample, 82% are singletons; the top ten hold around 8.6%. The sequenced sample was CD4+ T cells from blood buffy coats. The source of these receptors is a human donor in good health.

The V call is TRBV10-2, the J call TRBJ2-7; the D is unclear. Germline V gene lookup returns CDR1 WSHSY and CDR2 SAAADI. The CDR3 is 13 residues long. V lost 4 bases and J 0 bases, leaving 7 bases between the germline ends. The CDR3 region has the DNA TGCGCCAGCAGTGGGACGGCCTCCTACGAGCAGTACTTC. Encoded protein: CASSGTASYEQYF.

The chain joins TRBV6-6 to TRBJ2-7, with D possibly being TRBD1 (6 bases). V gave up 4 bases and J gave up 0 bases, with 10 bases separating them. Germline loops: CDR1 MNHNY, CDR2 SVGAGI (reference sequence). The CDR3 has 14 residues. DNA for the CDR3: TGTGCCAGCAGTTTAAACAGGGACTCCTACGAGCAGTACTTC. Translation: CASSLNRDSYEQYF.

The V and J genes are TRBV13 and TRBJ1-2; the D is unclear. This CDR3 is built from 16 residues. Trimming pared 4 bases from V and 5 bases from J, leaving 20 bases between. The germline gives CDR1 PRHDT, CDR2 FYEKMQ (reference sequence). This CDR3 reads CASSSGGWELSYGYTF. The CDR3 DNA sequence: TGTGCCAGCAGCTCCGGAGGGTGGGAGCTCTCTTATGGCTACACCTTC.

In its sample, this clone was seen a few times. The chain combines TRBV10-3 with TRBJ2-2; possibly TRBD1 or TRBD2 for D (6 bases each). The CDR3 totals 14 residues. In germline, CDR1 is ENHRY, CDR2 SYGVKD. Between the trimmed V and J ends, which lost 8 bases and 2 bases, there was a span of 12 bases. Written as DNA, the CDR3 is TGTGCCATCCCTCGGGGGCCTAACACCGGGGAGCTGTTTTTT. Residues: CAIPRGPNTGELFF.

The chain recombines TRBV7-2 with TRBJ2-5; 9 positions agree with TRBD1. This CDR3 is 15 amino acids long. CDR1 and CDR2 from the germline V gene are SGHTA and FQGNSA. V lost 6 bases and J lost 5; bases outside the gene matches: 10. CDR3 loop: CASRRTGGPVETQYF. The CDR3 DNA sequence: TGTGCCAGCAGGCGTACAGGGGGCCCCGTGGAGACCCAGTACTTC.

Written as DNA, the CDR3 is TGCAGCGTTGGGGACGGCCAAGAGACCCAGTACTTC. It translates to CSVGDGQETQYF. The rearrangement joins TRBV29-1 to TRBJ2-5; D tentatively reads TRBD1 or TRBD2 (5 bases each). CDR3 length: 12 residues. CDR1 SQVTM and CDR2 ANQGSEA come from the germline V gene. Trimming left V 4 bases short and J 1 base short, with 7 bases between.

This rearrangement joins TRBV18 to TRBJ2-3; 9 nucleotides match TRBD2. The CDR3 covers 18 residues. The ends lost 4 bases at V and 1 base at J; junction bases unmatched: 12. Germline CDR1 is KGHSH and CDR2 is LQKENI. CDR3 nucleotide sequence: TGTGCCAGCTCACTGATCCCGGGACTAGCCTCGGGCACAGATACGCAGTATTTT. It translates to CASSLIPGLASGTDTQYF.

This sequence joins TRBV29-1 and TRBJ2-2; 7 nucleotides align to TRBD2. V trimming: 3 bases; J trimming: 5 bases; junction bases outside the gene matches: 6. The length of the CDR3 is 14 residues. Germline V lookup: CDR1 SQVTM, CDR2 ANQGSEA. In DNA, the CDR3 is TGCAGCGTTGAGAAGACTAGCCGGACCGGGGAGCTGTTTTTT. Its protein product is CSVEKTSRTGELFF.

V is TRBV2 and J is TRBJ1-4; the D gene is possibly TRBD1 (6 bases). Deletions cut 4 bases from V and 4 bases from J, with 10 bases between. From germline, CDR1 is SNHLY and CDR2 FYNNEI. The CDR3 runs 14 residues. CDR3 nucleotide sequence: TGTGCCAGCAGTGTTGGGACAAGTAATGAAAAACTGTTTTTT. Protein product: CASSVGTSNEKLFF.

The chain couples TRBV19 to TRBJ2-1, with D tentatively TRBD1 or TRBD2 (6 bases each). Between the trimmed V and J ends, which lost 5 bases and 6 bases, there was a span of 11 bases. Germline CDR1 LNHDA, CDR2 SQIVND (reference sequence). The CDR3 covers 13 residues. Written as DNA, the CDR3 is TGTGCCAGTAGTGGGGGGCGGCGCAATGAGCAGTTCTTC. It translates to CASSGGRRNEQFF.

The chain employs TRBV4-1 and TRBJ2-1; unclear D gene. V lost 0 bases and J lost 2, with 11 bases in between. The CDR3 has 16 amino acids. The germline CDR1 and CDR2 sequences are MGHRA and YSYEKL. The DNA of the CDR3 is TGCGCCAGCAGCCAAGATGGAGACTGGACCTACAATGAGCAGTTCTTC. Its translation is CASSQDGDWTYNEQFF.

The chain is built from TRBV19 and TRBJ1-1, with D possibly TRBD1 on 5 matching bases. The CDR3 consists of 15 residues. Trimming left V 1 base short and J 1 base short, with 10 bases between. Germline lookup yields CDR1 LNHDA and CDR2 SQIVND (reference sequence). The DNA of the CDR3 is TGTGCCAGTAGTATAGGCGAGGGGCGGAACACTGAAGCTTTCTTT. It encodes CASSIGEGRNTEAFF.

The rearrangement joins TRBV28 to TRBJ1-5; 7 bases agree with TRBD1. V was clipped by 10 bases and J by 3 bases; unmatched bases: 6. This CDR3 contains 13 residues. Germline V gives CDR1 MDHEN, CDR2 SYDVKM. The CDR3 is CATPGTANQPQHF. The CDR3 coding sequence is TGTGCCACCCCTGGGACAGCCAATCAGCCCCAGCATTTT. Full variable domain (rest looked up from reference TRBV28 and TRBJ1-5): DVKVTQSSRYLVKRTGEKVFLECVQDMDHENMFWYRQDPGLGLRLIYFSYDVKMKEKGDIPEGYSVSREKKERFSLILESASTNQTSMYLCATPGTANQPQHFGDGTRLSIL.

The chain couples TRBV4-1 to TRBJ2-3, with a possible D match to TRBD2 (6 bases). V shed 0 bases and J shed 6 bases, with 19 bases lying between them. Per germline, CDR1 MGHRA and CDR2 YSYEKL. This CDR3 spans 17 amino acids. The CDR3 is CASSQDFRQGGRDTQYF. CDR3 DNA sequence: TGCGCCAGCAGCCAAGACTTTAGGCAGGGAGGAAGGGATACGCAGTATTTT.

This CDR3 is CASSLGTRGLETQYF. CDR3 nucleotides: TGTGCCAGCAGTTTAGGGACAAGGGGTTTAGAGACCCAGTACTTC. This sequence joins TRBV27 and TRBJ2-5, with a weak D call TRBD1 (6 bases). V lost 2 bases and J lost 4, with 14 bases in between. Germline CDR1 reads MNHEY; CDR2 reads SMNVEV (reference sequence). This CDR3 has 15 amino acids.

V gene TRBV11-2 combines with J gene TRBJ1-3; 7 nucleotides match TRBD1. This CDR3 is 15 amino acids long. V lost 1 base and J lost 2; bases outside the gene matches: 2. The germline CDR1 and CDR2 sequences are SGHAT and FQNNGV. In nucleotides, the CDR3 is TGTGCCAGCAGCTTAGCGACAGGGACTGGAAACACCATATATTTT. Amino acid sequence: CASSLATGTGNTIYF.

This chain links TRBV2 with TRBJ1-4; TRBD1 is a possible D gene (5 bases). Trimming took 6 bases from V and 3 from J, leaving 14 bases between them. Germline V gene sequence: CDR1 SNHLY, CDR2 FYNNEI. This CDR3 region has 15 residues. CDR3 sequence (DNA): TGTGCCAGCAGCGGAACACAGGCCGCTAATGAAAAACTGTTTTTT. This translates into CASSGTQAANEKLFF.

Here the CDR3 DNA reads TGTGCCAGCAGCTTAAGGGTTCAGGGGATAGATACGCAGTATTTT. This codes for CASSLRVQGIDTQYF. The rearrangement joins TRBV7-9 to TRBJ2-3, with D tentatively TRBD1 (6 bases). Deletions cut 2 bases from V and 5 bases from J, with 14 bases between. Germline V gives CDR1 SEHNR, CDR2 FQNEAQ (reference sequence). The CDR3 totals 15 residues.

In nucleotides, the CDR3 is TGTGCCAGCAGTTTCTACGGAAAACCCTACGAGCAGTACTTC. This gives the protein CASSFYGKPYEQYF. This chain joins TRBV27 and TRBJ2-7; D uncertain. The germline V gene encodes CDR1 MNHEY and CDR2 SMNVEV (reference sequence). The CDR3 is 14 residues long. V lost 3 bases to trimming and J lost 2 bases, with 11 bases between them.

The chain recombines TRBV19 with TRBJ1-3, with TRBD1 matching 7 bases. The CDR3 has 14 amino acids. With 8 bases clipped from V and 3 bases from J, the junction kept 7 bases outside the gene matches. Germline assignment: CDR1 LNHDA and CDR2 SQIVND (reference sequence). This chain's CDR3 is CASQTGESGNTIYF. The CDR3 nucleotides read TGTGCCAGTCAAACAGGGGAAAGTGGAAACACCATATATTTT.

The chain has TRBV5-1 and TRBJ2-7, with D perhaps TRBD1 (6 bases). Germline CDR1 and CDR2: SGHRS and YFSETQ. V gave up 10 bases and J gave up 3 bases, with 14 bases separating them. The CDR3 has 12 residues. CDR3: CASRTESYEQYF. The CDR3 DNA is TGCGCCTCCCGGACAGAGAGCTACGAGCAGTACTTC.

J is TRBJ2-2 and V is TRBV9; D gene ambiguous. The germline V gene has CDR1 SGDLS and CDR2 YYNGEE. This CDR3 region has 12 residues. V lost 4 bases and J 6 bases, leaving 7 bases between the germline ends. CDR3 DNA sequence: TGTGCCAGCAGCCCTCCCTCCGGGGAGCTGTTTTTT. This translates into CASSPPSGELFF. The full variable domain, rest sourced from reference TRBV9 and TRBJ2-2, is DSGVTQTPKHLITATGQRVTLRCSPRSGDLSVYWYQQSLDQGLQFLIQYYNGEERAKGNILERFSAQQFPDLHSELNLSSLELGDSALYFCASSPPSGELFFGEGSRLTVL.

The V gene is TRBV18, the J gene TRBJ2-1, with D unclear. The CDR3 covers 13 residues. The germline V and J ends were trimmed by 5 bases and 12 bases, with 17 bases remaining between them. From germline, CDR1 is KGHSH and CDR2 LQKENI. This chain's CDR3 is CASSFPTSAGQFF. CDR3 coding DNA: TGTGCCAGCTCATTCCCAACCAGCGCTGGGCAGTTCTTC.

This clone occurred once. The chain carries TRBV5-1 and TRBJ1-2; TRBD1 might be the D (5 bases). Trimming stripped 7 bases from V and 0 bases from J, with 13 bases between. Germline V gene data show CDR1 as SGHRS and CDR2 as YFSETQ. This CDR3 region has 14 residues. This CDR3 is CASSATDSNYGYTF. Here the CDR3 DNA reads TGCGCCAGCTCCGCGACAGATTCTAACTATGGCTACACCTTC.

V usage is TRBV5-1 and J usage is TRBJ2-5; D remains ambiguous. The closer fit of TRBJ2-7 to the DNA end suggests the J call may be wrong. There are 14 residues in the CDR3. Germline-derived CDR1 and CDR2 are SGHRS and YFSETQ. The CDR3 nucleotides are TGCGCCAGCAGCTTGGTGGTATCCCCTTACGAGCAGTACTTC. It is translated as CASSLVVSPYEQYF.

J is TRBJ2-1 and V is TRBV11-2, with D possibly TRBD2 on 5 matching bases. The V end lost 5 bases, the J end lost 10 bases, and 9 bases lay between the germline ends. CDR3 length equals 11 residues. The germline gives CDR1 SGHAT, CDR2 FQNNGV. The CDR3 DNA sequence: TGTGCCAGCAGCCTAGCACGGGAGCAGTTCTTC. Its protein product is CASSLAREQFF. Using reference TRBV11-2 and TRBJ2-1 for the parts outside the CDR3, the full variable domain is EAGVAQSPRYKIIEKRQSVAFWCNPISGHATLYWYQQILGQGPKLLIQFQNNGVVDDSQLPKDRFSAERLKGVDSTLKIQPAKLEDSAVYLCASSLAREQFFGPGTRLTVL.

The chain couples TRBV18 to TRBJ2-6; TRBD1 might be the D (6 bases). Germline V gives CDR1 KGHSH, CDR2 LQKENI. The CDR3 totals 21 residues. Trimming removed 1 base at V and 0 bases at J, with 22 bases between. The CDR3 reads CASSPRVLLADSSSGANVLTF. In DNA form, the CDR3 reads TGTGCCAGCTCACCACGTGTGCTTTTGGCGGACAGCAGCTCTGGGGCCAACGTCCTGACTTTC.

This clone was recorded a few times. The chain employs TRBV6-5 and TRBJ1-2; 7 nucleotides match TRBD1. Germline CDR1 and CDR2: MNHEY and SVGAGI. V lost 6 bases to trimming and J lost 2 bases; unmatched junction nucleotides: 3. This CDR3 comprises 13 residues. CDR3 in amino acids: CASSLTGNYGYTF. CDR3 sequence (DNA): TGTGCCAGCAGCCTGACAGGGAACTATGGCTACACCTTC.

V gene TRBV19 combines with J gene TRBJ2-3; the match to TRBD2 covers 9 bases. This CDR3 spans 18 amino acids. V lost 7 bases to trimming and J lost 0 bases; unmatched junction nucleotides: 14. Germline lookup yields CDR1 LNHDA and CDR2 SQIVND (reference sequence). The CDR3: CASTRGLAGTPSTDTQYF. The CDR3 nucleotides read TGTGCCAGTACGAGGGGGCTAGCGGGGACCCCTAGCACAGATACGCAGTATTTT.